Sequencing of this TCR beta chain was carried out in a study of graft-versus-host responses after intestinal transplantation. Deletions cut 5 bases from V and 0 bases from J, with 8 bases between. Germline V gene sequence: CDR1 SGHRS, CDR2 YFSETQ. This CDR3 has 13 residues. This table comes from immunoSEQ multiplex PCR, and its TCRdb copy is limited to in-frame clones, with some not included. The table includes more than 45,000 clones, roughly 89% detected once. The chain links TRBV5-1 to TRBJ1-1; D unresolved. This clonotype was sampled from a human patient who received an intestinal transplant, so some T cells may come from the graft donor. The specimen comprised PBMCs, sampled 118 to 130 days after intestinal transplantation. In DNA, the CDR3 is TGCGCCAGCAGGACGGGGTTGAACACTGAAGCTTTCTTT. This translates into CASRTGLNTEAFF.